Below, one T cell receptor (beta chain) is given with its context. The antigen remains undetermined. The CDR3 spans 15 residues. CDR1 MNHEY and CDR2 SMNVEV come from the germline V gene (reference sequence). With 6 bases removed from V and 0 bases from J, the gap between germline ends came to 9 bases. TCRB transcripts that were expressed got sequenced, as all of the isolated RNA had been reverse transcribed. Sequenced by immunoSEQ multiplex PCR; TCRdb stores in-frame clones only, minus some. This table holds 300,000 or so clones, approximately 14% found once. This record comes from a study of beta chain features in type 1 diabetes. Study-level points and caveats: TCRB CDR3s were moderately but significantly shorter in Type 1 diabetes patients in all four CD4+ subsets.

Only one heparinised blood draw was taken per donor, and its volume averaged about 120 mL. Sequenced material: naive CD4+ T cells from blood. The TCR originated in a man under 40 with type 1 diabetes. The gene calls are TRBV27 and TRBJ2-6; the D gene is possibly TRBD1 (6 bases). The CDR3 DNA is TGTGCCAGCAGAAAGACAGGCTCTGGGGCCAACGTCCTGACTTTC. Its translation is CASRKTGSGANVLTF.